A single sample gave rise to the 25 T cell receptor beta chains below, sequenced in a study of shared clonotypes between healthy human individuals. Generated by immunoSEQ multiplex PCR, the TCRdb table keeps only in-frame clones and is missing some. The top ten hold roughly 0.13% of the sample, which has roughly 2.6 million clones, about 92% seen once. The sequenced sample consisted of naive CD4+ T cells sorted from blood. Subset: CD45RA+ positively selected. These receptors were taken from a man aged 18 to 29 in good health.

V usage is TRBV6-6 and J usage is TRBJ2-7; TRBD2 matches 12 bases. Germline CDR1 and CDR2: MNHNY and SVGAGI (reference sequence). Germline trimming cut 5 bases from V and 3 bases from J; bases unmatched to any gene: 8. The CDR3 covers 16 residues. This CDR3 reads CASSQTSGSNLYEQYF. The CDR3 bases are TGTGCCAGCAGTCAGACTAGCGGGAGTAATCTCTACGAGCAGTACTTC.

The J gene is TRBJ2-2, the V gene TRBV6-1; D not resolved. CDR1 MNHNS and CDR2 SASEGT come from the germline V gene. V was trimmed by 5 bases and J by 5 bases, leaving 6 bases between them. The CDR3 extends over 12 amino acids. In DNA, the CDR3 is TGTGCCAGCAGTACCCGGACCGGGGAGCTGTTTTTT. Translating gives CASSTRTGELFF.

The rearrangement links TRBV6-1 to TRBJ1-6; the D gene is possibly TRBD1 (6 bases). The CDR3 is 17 residues long. Germline V lookup: CDR1 MNHNS, CDR2 SASEGT. Trimming left V 0 bases short and J 7 bases short, with 16 bases between. CDR3 coding DNA: TGTGCCAGCAGTGAAGCGCTGGGGGGGGCGGTGAATTCACCCCTCCACTTT. It translates to CASSEALGGAVNSPLHF.

The rearrangement joins TRBV5-1 to TRBJ2-7, with D perhaps matching TRBD1 (6 bases). The germline gives CDR1 SGHRS, CDR2 YFSETQ. Trimming shortened V by 4 bases and J by 5 bases, and 19 bases separated the two germline ends. The CDR3 spans 15 residues. CDR3 nucleotide sequence: TGCGCCAGCAGCCCGGGTTTTGAAGGGGGAAACGAGCAGTACTTC. This codes for CASSPGFEGGNEQYF.

The V gene is TRBV6-5, the J gene TRBJ1-2; tentative D call: TRBD1 (6 bases). The CDR3 consists of 13 residues. Germline CDR1 reads MNHEY; CDR2 reads SVGAGI. Trimming removed 6 bases at V and 8 bases at J, with 16 bases between. The CDR3 DNA sequence: TGTGCCAGCAGCCCCTCAGGGGCAAGGGGCTACACCTTC. Translating it yields CASSPSGARGYTF.

Regarding this clone: The sample has other DNA sequences that encode this CDR3 too. This chain uses TRBV18 with TRBJ1-1; D perhaps matches TRBD1 (6 bases). Germline V CDR1 and CDR2: KGHSH, LQKENI. V dropped 3 bases and J dropped 1 base, with 9 bases sitting between them. CDR3 length equals 14 residues. In nucleotides, the CDR3 is TGTGCCAGCTCACCTGGGACATCGAACACTGAAGCTTTCTTT. Residues: CASSPGTSNTEAFF.

This rearrangement joins TRBV29-1 to TRBJ2-7; 10 bases align to TRBD1. Unmatched junction bases numbered 11, after V lost 7 bases and J lost 5 bases. There are 14 residues in the CDR3. Germline V gene data show CDR1 as SQVTM and CDR2 as ANQGSEA. CDR3 residues: CSAKLTGGGNEQYF. CDR3 in DNA: TGCAGCGCCAAACTGACAGGGGGCGGGAACGAGCAGTACTTC.

The V gene is TRBV12-5, the J gene TRBJ1-1; D unclear. CDR1 and CDR2 (germline): LGHNT, FRNRAP. Trimming stripped 1 base from V and 1 base from J, with 10 bases between. CDR3 size: 15 residues. The CDR3 spells CASGLERTPNTEAFF. CDR3 coding DNA: TGTGCTAGTGGTTTGGAGCGGACGCCGAACACTGAAGCTTTCTTT. Looking up the rest from reference TRBV12-5 and TRBJ1-1 gives the full variable domain: DARVTQTPRHKVTEMGQEVTMRCQPILGHNTVFWYRQTMMQGLELLAYFRNRAPLDDSGMPKDRFSAEMPDATLATLKIQPSEPRDSAVYFCASGLERTPNTEAFFGQGTRLTVV.

The chain carries TRBV9 and TRBJ1-4; tentatively, D is TRBD1 (6 bases). Looked up from germline, CDR1 is SGDLS and CDR2 is YYNGEE. V gave up 4 bases and J gave up 5 bases, with 12 bases separating them. This CDR3 contains 14 residues. CDR3: CASSQGQYNEKLFF. CDR3 nucleotides: TGTGCCAGCAGCCAAGGACAGTACAATGAAAAACTGTTTTTT. The full variable domain, completed using reference TRBV9 and TRBJ1-4, is DSGVTQTPKHLITATGQRVTLRCSPRSGDLSVYWYQQSLDQGLQFLIQYYNGEERAKGNILERFSAQQFPDLHSELNLSSLELGDSALYFCASSQGQYNEKLFFGSGTQLSVL.

The chain recombines TRBV28 with TRBJ1-5; no definite D call. From germline, CDR1 is MDHEN and CDR2 SYDVKM. V was shortened by 9 bases and J by 3 bases, with 15 bases between the two germline ends. This CDR3 comprises 14 residues. The CDR3 spells CASQSGFDNQPQHF. Written as DNA, the CDR3 is TGTGCCAGTCAAAGCGGGTTTGACAATCAGCCCCAGCATTTT.

The gene calls are TRBV13 and TRBJ1-2; the match to TRBD1 covers 7 bases. The CDR3 length is 15 residues. The V and J ends lost 5 bases and 4 bases, in that order; junction bases with no gene match: 10. The germline CDR1 and CDR2 sequences are PRHDT and FYEKMQ (reference sequence). Here the CDR3 reads CASSATSGQLYGYTF. The CDR3 region has the DNA TGTGCCAGCAGCGCCACTTCGGGACAGCTCTATGGCTACACCTTC.

V usage is TRBV6-1 and J usage is TRBJ2-2, with 7 nucleotides matching TRBD1. Germline V gene sequence: CDR1 MNHNS, CDR2 SASEGT. Trimming removed 1 base from V and 4 bases from J; junction bases left unmatched: 3. CDR3 length equals 15 residues. CDR3 in amino acids: CASSEDRGGTGELFF. DNA of the CDR3: TGTGCCAGCAGTGAAGACAGGGGCGGCACCGGGGAGCTGTTTTTT.

The count of this clone is one. V usage is TRBV5-4 and J usage is TRBJ2-1; TRBD2 agrees at 9 bases. The CDR3 has 13 amino acids. From germline, CDR1 is SGHNT and CDR2 YYREEE (reference sequence). Trimming removed 4 bases from V and 10 bases from J; junction bases left unmatched: 6. CDR3 sequence (DNA): TGTGCCAGCAGCATGGGGACTAGCAAAGAGCAGTTCTTC. Encoded protein: CASSMGTSKEQFF.

The chain joins TRBV11-2 to TRBJ2-1; unclear D gene. Trimming cost V 6 bases and J 8 bases, with 11 bases left between them. This CDR3 comprises 12 residues. Germline V gene sequence: CDR1 SGHAT, CDR2 FQNNGV. The chain's CDR3 is CASRDPGDEQFF. The CDR3 bases are TGTGCCAGCAGGGATCCGGGTGATGAGCAGTTCTTC.

The V call is TRBV18, the J call TRBJ2-3, with a weak D call TRBD1 (6 bases). The CDR3 length is 13 residues. V shed 5 bases and J shed 4 bases, with 10 bases lying between them. Germline V gene sequence: CDR1 KGHSH, CDR2 LQKENI. The CDR3 nucleotides read TGTGCCAGCTCAATCCCAGGGGCAGATACGCAGTATTTT. It codes for CASSIPGADTQYF.

In regard to this clone: The same CDR3 is also encoded by other DNA sequences in this sample. The rearrangement uses TRBV29-1 and TRBJ2-5; D is tentatively TRBD1 or TRBD2 (5 bases each). Trimming left V 1 base short and J 5 bases short, with 5 bases between. The CDR3 has 11 amino acids. CDR1 and CDR2 from the germline V gene are SQVTM and ANQGSEA. The CDR3 loop reads CSVEGGETQYF. The CDR3 region has the DNA TGCAGCGTTGAAGGGGGGGAGACCCAGTACTTC.

The gene calls are TRBV4-1 and TRBJ1-5; perhaps TRBD1 as D (5 bases). This CDR3 has 15 residues. Germline values: CDR1 MGHRA, CDR2 YSYEKL. The V gene lost 0 bases and the J gene lost 4 bases, with 10 bases spanning the gap. CDR3 in amino acids: CASSQDRRDNQPQHF. The CDR3 DNA reads TGCGCCAGCAGCCAAGATCGCAGGGATAATCAGCCCCAGCATTTT.

This chain connects TRBV7-3 to TRBJ1-2, with D maybe TRBD1 (6 bases). This CDR3 has 15 amino acids. Per germline, CDR1 SGHTA and CDR2 FQGTGA. Trimming took 5 bases from V and 2 from J, leaving 15 bases between them. The CDR3 DNA sequence: TGTGCCAGCAGCCTAGGGGGACGGCAGAACTATGGCTACACCTTC. Its translation: CASSLGGRQNYGYTF.

Of note for this clone: Other DNA sequences in the same sample also yield this CDR3. CDR3 residues: CASSLIQGTYNEQFF. CDR3 nucleotides: TGTGCCAGCAGCTTGATTCAGGGTACCTACAATGAGCAGTTCTTC. The chain combines TRBV7-9 with TRBJ2-1, with D possibly matching TRBD1 (5 bases). The V and J ends lost 3 bases and 2 bases respectively, with 11 bases between them. Germline V gives CDR1 SEHNR, CDR2 FQNEAQ (reference sequence). The CDR3 has 15 amino acids.

Note on this clone: The sample carries other DNA sequences with the same CDR3. The V call is TRBV19, the J call TRBJ2-2; D gene ambiguous. Germline-derived CDR1 and CDR2 are LNHDA and SQIVND (reference sequence). The length of the CDR3 is 14 residues. Deletions cut 4 bases from V and 1 base from J, with 7 bases between. The CDR3 DNA follows: TGTGCCAGTAGTACTCGACAGAACACCGGGGAGCTGTTTTTT. Residues: CASSTRQNTGELFF.

This sequence joins TRBV6-6 and TRBJ1-1; no clear D. V shed 6 bases and J shed 6 bases, with 20 bases lying between them. The CDR3 contains 15 residues. Germline assignment: CDR1 MNHNY and CDR2 SVGAGI (reference sequence). The CDR3 coding sequence is TGTGCCAGCAGCCCTGGCCAGCTCGAGAGTCCTGAAGCTTTCTTT. Protein sequence: CASSPGQLESPEAFF.

The chain carries TRBV2 and TRBJ1-5; TRBD1 agrees at 11 bases. V shed 7 bases and J 6 bases; nucleotides not matched to a gene: 8. Germline CDR1 reads SNHLY; CDR2 reads FYNNEI. CDR3 length: 15 amino acids. CDR3 nucleotide sequence: TGTGCCAGCACCACGGACAGGGGGCTTTCTCAGCCCCAGCATTTT. Residues: CASTTDRGLSQPQHF.

This sequence joins TRBV6-5 and TRBJ2-1; TRBD2 is a possible D gene (6 bases). The CDR3 sequence is 11 residues long. Trimming stripped 6 bases from V and 10 bases from J, with 10 bases between. Germline V lookup: CDR1 MNHEY, CDR2 SVGAGI. Here the CDR3 DNA reads TGTGCCAGCAGCGTAGCGGAGGAGCAGTTCTTC. This sequence encodes CASSVAEEQFF.

The chain employs TRBV10-3 and TRBJ2-5; D perhaps matches TRBD2 (6 bases). Trimming stripped 0 bases from V and 5 bases from J, with 16 bases between. The germline gives CDR1 ENHRY, CDR2 SYGVKD. The length of the CDR3 is 16 residues. CDR3 residues: CAISESRSGVFETQYF. The CDR3 DNA follows: TGTGCCATCAGTGAGTCGAGGTCGGGGGTTTTCGAGACCCAGTACTTC.

This rearrangement joins TRBV2 to TRBJ2-7; D might be TRBD2 (6 bases). V was clipped by 3 bases and J by 5 bases, with 17 bases between them. The CDR3 covers 15 residues. Germline V CDR1 and CDR2: SNHLY, FYNNEI. CDR3 protein: CASSDVPFGGDEQYF. The CDR3 DNA reads TGTGCCAGCAGTGACGTGCCCTTCGGAGGGGACGAGCAGTACTTC.